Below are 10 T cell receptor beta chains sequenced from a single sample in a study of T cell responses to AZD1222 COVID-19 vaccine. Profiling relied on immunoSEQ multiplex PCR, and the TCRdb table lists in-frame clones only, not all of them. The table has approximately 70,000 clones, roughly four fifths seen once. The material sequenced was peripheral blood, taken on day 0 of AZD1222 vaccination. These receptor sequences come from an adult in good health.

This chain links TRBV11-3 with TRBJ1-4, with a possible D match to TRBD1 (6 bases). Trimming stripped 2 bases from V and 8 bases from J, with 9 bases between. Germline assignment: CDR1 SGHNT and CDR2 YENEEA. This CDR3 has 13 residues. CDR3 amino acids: CASSLSGGEKLFF. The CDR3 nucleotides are TGTGCCAGCAGCTTATCCGGGGGCGAAAAACTGTTTTTT.

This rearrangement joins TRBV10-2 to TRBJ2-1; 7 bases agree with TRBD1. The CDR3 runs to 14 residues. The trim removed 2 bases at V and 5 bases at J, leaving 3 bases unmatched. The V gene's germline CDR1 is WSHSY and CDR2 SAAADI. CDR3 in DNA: TGCGCCAGCAGTGAGGGGGACAGAAACAATGAGCAGTTCTTC. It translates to CASSEGDRNNEQFF.

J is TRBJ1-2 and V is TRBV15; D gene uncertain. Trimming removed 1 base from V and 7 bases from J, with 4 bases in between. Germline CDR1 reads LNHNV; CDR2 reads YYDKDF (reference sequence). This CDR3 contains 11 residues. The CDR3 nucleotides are TGTGCCACCAGCAGAGGTCCTGGCTACACCTTC. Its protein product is CATSRGPGYTF.

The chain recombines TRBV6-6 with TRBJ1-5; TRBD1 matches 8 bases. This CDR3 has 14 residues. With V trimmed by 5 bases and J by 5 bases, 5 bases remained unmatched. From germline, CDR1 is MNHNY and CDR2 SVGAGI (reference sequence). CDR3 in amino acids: CASSPSQGDQPQHF. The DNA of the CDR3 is TGTGCCAGCAGTCCATCACAGGGGGATCAGCCCCAGCATTTT.

Here the CDR3 reads CASSRGWTGGETQYF. CDR3 in DNA: TGTGCCAGCAGCCGTGGATGGACAGGAGGAGAGACCCAGTACTTC. The gene calls are TRBV5-8 and TRBJ2-5; TRBD1 agrees at 7 bases. The germline CDR1 and CDR2 sequences are SGHTS and YDEGEE. Losses at the gene ends were 4 bases for V and 4 bases for J; bases not matched to a gene: 10. This CDR3 has 15 amino acids.

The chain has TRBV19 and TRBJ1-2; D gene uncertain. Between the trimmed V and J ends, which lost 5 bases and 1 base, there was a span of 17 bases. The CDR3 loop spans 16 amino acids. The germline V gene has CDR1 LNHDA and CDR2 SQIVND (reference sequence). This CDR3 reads CASSLKRRIGNYGYTF. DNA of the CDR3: TGTGCCAGTAGTTTAAAAAGACGGATCGGTAACTATGGCTACACCTTC.

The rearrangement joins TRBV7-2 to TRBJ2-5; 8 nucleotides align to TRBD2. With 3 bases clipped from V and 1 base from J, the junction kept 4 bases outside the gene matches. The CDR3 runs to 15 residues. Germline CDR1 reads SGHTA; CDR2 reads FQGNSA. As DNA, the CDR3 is TGTGCCAGCAGCTTTGGTAGCGGGGTCCAAGAGACCCAGTACTTC. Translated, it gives CASSFGSGVQETQYF.

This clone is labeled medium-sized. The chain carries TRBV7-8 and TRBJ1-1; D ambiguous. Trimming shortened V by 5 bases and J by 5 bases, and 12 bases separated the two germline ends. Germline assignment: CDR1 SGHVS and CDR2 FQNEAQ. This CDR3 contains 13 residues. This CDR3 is CASSRASDTEAFF. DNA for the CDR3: TGTGCCAGCAGCCGAGCATCAGATACTGAAGCTTTCTTT.

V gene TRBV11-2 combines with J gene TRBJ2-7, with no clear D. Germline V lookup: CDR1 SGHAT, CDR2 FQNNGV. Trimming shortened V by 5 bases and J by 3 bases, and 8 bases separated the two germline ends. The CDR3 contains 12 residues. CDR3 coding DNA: TGTGCCAGCAGCCCCCGCAACTACGAGCAGTACTTC. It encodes CASSPRNYEQYF. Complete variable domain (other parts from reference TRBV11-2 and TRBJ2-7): EAGVAQSPRYKIIEKRQSVAFWCNPISGHATLYWYQQILGQGPKLLIQFQNNGVVDDSQLPKDRFSAERLKGVDSTLKIQPAKLEDSAVYLCASSPRNYEQYFGPGTRLTVT.

Written as DNA, the CDR3 is TGTGCCAGCAGCTTGGGCATGACAGGGCCAGAGACCCAGTACTTC. As protein: CASSLGMTGPETQYF. This chain links TRBV5-8 with TRBJ2-5; 7 bases are a match to TRBD1. Germline values: CDR1 SGHTS, CDR2 YDEGEE. The CDR3 length is 15 residues. V was pared by 0 bases and J by 4 bases, with 6 bases of the junction left unmatched.